The rows below give T cell receptor beta chains drawn from one sample of a study of cytomegalovirus exposure and HLA in healthy donors. Sequencing was performed with immunoSEQ multiplex PCR; in TCRdb, only in-frame clones are kept and a portion is missing. Seen here are some 180,000 clones, 86% observed once, and the top ten hold 6% to 8.5%. The sequenced material came from PBMCs. The receptors shown here come from a man aged 25 to 40 in good health and CMV-seropositive. Both conserved end residues are part of each CDR3. Fields, in order: J gene, D gene, V gene, clone size, CDR3 DNA, CDR3 protein. A D gene is named only where the DNA matches it firmly. Clone size is shown for a subset of rows, as once, few, many or a class of expanded clone.

>TRBJ1-5|TRBD1|TRBV15|.
TGTGCCACCAGCAGAGACAGGGGGTCAAAGTCGCCCCAGCATTTT
CATSRDRGSKSPQHF
>TRBJ2-1|TRBD2|TRBV30|.
TGTGCCTGGAGTGGGGCGGGGGGTGACAATGAGCAGTTCTTC
CAWSGAGGDNEQFF
>TRBJ2-1|.|TRBV7-9|.
TGTGCCAGCAGCTTCGCTTCGGGGCTGACGGACAATGAGCAGTTCTTC
CASSFASGLTDNEQFF
>TRBJ1-2|.|TRBV4-1|.
TGCGCCAGCAGCCAAGAAGTTGGCTCTAACTATGGCTACACCTTC
CASSQEVGSNYGYTF
>TRBJ1-2|TRBD1|TRBV29-1|few
TGCAGCACCGGACAGGAGCCGTATGGCTACACCTTC
CSTGQEPYGYTF
>TRBJ1-1|.|TRBV28|.
TGTGCCAGCAGTTGGGGGGAGGGGGCTTTCTTT
CASSWGEGAFF
>TRBJ2-1|.|TRBV5-1|.
TGCGCCAGCAGCTTGGTCGGGGGGCCCTACAATGAGCAGTTCTTC
CASSLVGGPYNEQFF
>TRBJ2-7|.|TRBV6-5|.
TGTGCCAGCACACCCCCACGGGGAAGCTCCTACGAGCAGTACTTC
CASTPPRGSSYEQYF
>TRBJ2-1|TRBD1|TRBV6-6|.
TGTGCCAGCAGACCCCGTGGACAGGGGGACGAGCAGTTCTTC
CASRPRGQGDEQFF
>TRBJ1-3|.|TRBV5-1|.
TGCGCCAGCAGCTTGGGCGTCTCTGGAAACACCATATATTTT
CASSLGVSGNTIYF
>TRBJ2-7|TRBD2|TRBV28|.
TGTGCCAGCAGTCCATACCATAGCGGGAGCTACGAGCAGTACTTC
CASSPYHSGSYEQYF
>TRBJ2-3|TRBD2|TRBV5-1|.
TGCGCCAGCAGCAAAGCGGGGGGGCGGGATACGCAGTATTTT
CASSKAGGRDTQYF
>TRBJ2-1|.|TRBV5-1|.
TGCGCCAGCAAGGGGCCGATTCAGGGAGCCTCCTACAATGAGCAGTTCTTC
CASKGPIQGASYNEQFF
>TRBJ2-7|.|TRBV4-1|.
TGCGCCAGCAGCCAAGAGAGGGCTCCGGGACGGGACTACGAGCAGTACTTC
CASSQERAPGRDYEQYF
>TRBJ2-1|.|TRBV7-2|once
TGTGCCAGCAGCGATTTTTATGAGCAGTTCTTC
CASSDFYEQFF
>TRBJ2-7|TRBD2|TRBV4-2|.
TGTGCCAGCAGCCAAGACAATTTGGGAGGGCTCGAGCAGTACTTC
CASSQDNLGGLEQYF
>TRBJ2-2|.|TRBV6-5|.
TGTGCCAGCAGTTACTCTTTTATGTCAGATACCGGGGAGCTGTTTTTT
CASSYSFMSDTGELFF
>TRBJ1-3|.|TRBV7-8|.
TGTGCCAGCAGTCTCGGACCCTTGGTCTCTGGAAACACCATATATTTT
CASSLGPLVSGNTIYF
>TRBJ2-1|.|TRBV27|once
TGTGCCAGCAGTTTAGGTGGTGACAATGAGCAGTTCTTC
CASSLGGDNEQFF
>TRBJ2-7|.|TRBV6-1|.
TGTGCCAGCAGTGAACTCGTGGCATCCTACGAGCAGTACTTC
CASSELVASYEQYF
>TRBJ2-3|.|TRBV30|.
TGTGCCTGGAGGAGGGGAGCAGGCACAGATACGCAGTATTTT
CAWRRGAGTDTQYF
>TRBJ1-1|.|TRBV15|.
TGTGCCACCAGCAGAGATCGGCAGGGCGGTCGAGCTTTCTTT
CATSRDRQGGRAFF
>TRBJ2-6|.|TRBV30|few
TGTGCCTGGAGGTCTGGGGCCAACGTCCTGACTTTC
CAWRSGANVLTF
>TRBJ2-7|.|TRBV6-6|.
TGTGCCAGCTTTAAACCGGGACCCGAAACCTACGAGCAGTACTTC
CASFKPGPETYEQYF
>TRBJ1-5|TRBD1|TRBV6-5|.
TGTGCCAGCAGTTCGGACAGGGGCCCCAATCAGCCCCAGCATTTT
CASSSDRGPNQPQHF
>TRBJ2-7|.|TRBV11-2|.
TGTGCCAGCAGCTTTGGCAGACTCTACGAGCAGTACTTC
CASSFGRLYEQYF
>TRBJ2-7|.|TRBV29-1|.
TGCAGCGTTGACGGGGGCAGGTTCGTTTCCGAGCAGTACTTC
CSVDGGRFVSEQYF
>TRBJ2-5|TRBD2|TRBV6-5|.
TGTGCCAGCAGTTACTCCTTAGCGGGACAAGAGACCCAGTACTTC
CASSYSLAGQETQYF
>TRBJ1-4|.|TRBV4-3|.
TGCGCCAGCAGCCAAGGGACAGCAAATGAAAAACTGTTTTTT
CASSQGTANEKLFF
>TRBJ2-1|TRBD2|TRBV5-5|.
TGTGCCAGCAGCTTGACTAGCGGGACCCCGTTCTTC
CASSLTSGTPFF
>TRBJ2-7|TRBD2|TRBV7-9|few
TGTGCCAGCAGCCCAAGGACTAGCGGGGGCTACGAGCAGTACTTC
CASSPRTSGGYEQYF
>TRBJ1-2|.|TRBV28|.
TGTGCCAGCAGTTTTGCAGCTAACTATGGCTACACCTTC
CASSFAANYGYTF
>TRBJ2-2|TRBD2|TRBV28|.
TGTGCCAGCAGTTTTATGGGACTAGTTGGCGGGGAGCTGTTTTTT
CASSFMGLVGGELFF
>TRBJ1-6|TRBD1|TRBV16|.
TGTGCCAGCAGCCAATCGACAGGGTTACCCTCACCCCTCCACTTT
CASSQSTGLPSPLHF
>TRBJ2-6|.|TRBV7-8|few
TGTGCCAGCAGCCTCAAAACTCGGATCGGGGCCAACGTCCTGACTTTC
CASSLKTRIGANVLTF
>TRBJ1-3|.|TRBV7-8|.
TGTGCCAGCAGCTTAGGAGAAAACACCATATATTTT
CASSLGENTIYF
>TRBJ1-6|.|TRBV9|.
TGTGCCAGCAGCGTAGCTTCCTATAATTCACCCCTCCACTTT
CASSVASYNSPLHF
>TRBJ2-7|.|TRBV30|.
TGTGCCTGGAGTGGGGGTGGACCCCCCTACGAGCAGTACTTC
CAWSGGGPPYEQYF
>TRBJ2-3|TRBD2|TRBV30|.
TGTGCCTGGAGTGTACCCCTCCAGCGGGGGAACACAGATACGCAGTATTTT
CAWSVPLQRGNTDTQYF
>TRBJ2-7|.|TRBV28|.
TGTGCCAGCAGTTCCAATGGACAGCACGAGCAGTACTTC
CASSSNGQHEQYF
>TRBJ2-7|TRBD2|TRBV5-8|.
TGTGCCAGCAGCCTTCAGTGGACTAGCGGGAATTACGAGCAGTACTTC
CASSLQWTSGNYEQYF
>TRBJ2-5|TRBD2|TRBV6-5|.
TGTGCCAGCAGACTAGCGGGGATCCGGGAGACCCAGTACTTC
CASRLAGIRETQYF